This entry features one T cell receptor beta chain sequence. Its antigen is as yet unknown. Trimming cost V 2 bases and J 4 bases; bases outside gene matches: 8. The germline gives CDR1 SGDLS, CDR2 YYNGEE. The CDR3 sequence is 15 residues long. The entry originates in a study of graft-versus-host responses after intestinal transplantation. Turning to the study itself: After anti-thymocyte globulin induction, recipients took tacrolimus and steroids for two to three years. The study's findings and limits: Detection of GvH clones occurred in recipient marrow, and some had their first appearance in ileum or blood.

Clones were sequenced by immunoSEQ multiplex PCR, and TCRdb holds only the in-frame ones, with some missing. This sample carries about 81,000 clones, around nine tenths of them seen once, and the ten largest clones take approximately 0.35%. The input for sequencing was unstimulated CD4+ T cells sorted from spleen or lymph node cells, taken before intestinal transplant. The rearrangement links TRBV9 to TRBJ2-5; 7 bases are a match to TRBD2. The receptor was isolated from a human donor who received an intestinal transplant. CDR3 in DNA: TGTGCCAGCAGCGTTCGAGCGGGGCCCGGAGAGACCCAGTACTTC. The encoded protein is CASSVRAGPGETQYF.